This T cell receptor beta chain was retrieved from a study of OX40 agonist ivuxolimab in advanced cancers. Study-wide background: At doses from 0.01 to 10 mg/kg, patients were given intravenous ivuxolimab every 2 weeks. Points from the study as a whole: A proportion of nonresponders additionally exhibited low normalized T-cell clonal expansion.

Peripheral blood came from all dose cohorts at three timepoints. On this clone: Its antigen is not identified.

Data came from immunoSEQ multiplex PCR; TCRdb stores just in-frame clones and leaves some out. The sample holds tens of thousands of clones, 84% seen once. CDR3 length equals 13 residues. V shed 5 bases and J shed 0 bases, with 6 bases lying between them. Germline loops: CDR1 SGHTA, CDR2 FQGNSA. The sample consisted of CD4+ or CD8+ T cells sorted from blood, taken in a trial of the OX40 agonist ivuxolimab. This rearrangement joins TRBV7-2 to TRBJ2-3, with no clear D. The clonotype comes from an adult with an advanced solid tumor such as melanoma, head and neck, liver or kidney cancer. This CDR3 is CASSPGSTDTQYF. The CDR3 DNA sequence: TGTGCCAGCAGCCCCGGTAGCACAGATACGCAGTATTTT.